Listed here is a single TCR beta chain. The sample comes from a study of blood T cell repertoires in COVID-19. Study-level background: Acute and convalescent COVID-19 specimens originated in the United States, Italy and Spain. Nucleic acid was either cDNA or gDNA, and it came from T cells, B-cell-depleted T cells, or PBMCs.

The CDR3 covers 13 residues. V was cut by 4 bases and J by 7 bases, with 14 bases left in between. In germline, CDR1 is SGDLS, CDR2 YYNGEE. Per the authors' pipeline: Counts of nucleated cells, estimated from reference gene primer amplification, were obtained. Some clones are missing from TCRdb's copy, which holds only in-frame ones; the method was immunoSEQ multiplex PCR. The V and J calls and clone size come from that table; D and trimming were worked out from the DNA. The top ten hold over 10% of the sample, which has around 100,000 clones, nearly 85% seen once. The TCR comes from a human donor in a cohort sampled during active or convalescent COVID-19. This rearrangement joins TRBV9 to TRBJ1-2; D uncertain. Sequencing was performed on peripheral blood. CDR3 region: CASSPTELSGYTF. The CDR3 nucleotides read TGTGCCAGCAGCCCAACAGAGTTATCTGGCTACACCTTC.